The clone carrying this T cell receptor (beta chain) was recorded only once. TCRdb's copy holds only in-frame clones and misses some; the assay was immunoSEQ multiplex PCR. The sample contains some 210,000 clones, about 93% of which appear only once. The data derive from a study of blood T cell repertoires in COVID-19. At the level of the study: The origin of the acute and convalescent COVID-19 samples was the United States, Italy and Spain.

Sample: peripheral blood. The sequence was obtained from a man aged 60 to 69 with COVID-19, enrolled during active disease.

The CDR3 region is CAWSNRRQGQKNTEAFF. In nucleotides, the CDR3 is TGTGCCTGGAGCAACCGTAGGCAGGGACAGAAGAACACTGAAGCTTTCTTT. This chain joins TRBV30 and TRBJ1-1, with TRBD1 matching over 7 bases. Germline lookup yields CDR1 GTSNPN and CDR2 SVGIG (reference sequence). The CDR3 is 17 residues long. J lost 1 base, V lost 3 bases, and 14 bases had no gene match.